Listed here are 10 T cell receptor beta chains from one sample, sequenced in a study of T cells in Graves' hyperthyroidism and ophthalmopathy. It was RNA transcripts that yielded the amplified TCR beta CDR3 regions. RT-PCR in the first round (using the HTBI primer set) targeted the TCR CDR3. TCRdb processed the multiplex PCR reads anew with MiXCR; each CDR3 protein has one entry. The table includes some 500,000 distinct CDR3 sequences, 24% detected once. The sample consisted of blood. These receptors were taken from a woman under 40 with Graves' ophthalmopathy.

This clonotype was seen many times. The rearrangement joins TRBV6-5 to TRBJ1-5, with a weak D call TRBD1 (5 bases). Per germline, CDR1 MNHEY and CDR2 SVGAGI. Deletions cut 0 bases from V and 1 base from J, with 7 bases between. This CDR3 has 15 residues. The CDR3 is CASSYSTVSNQPQHF. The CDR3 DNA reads TGTGCCAGCAGTTACTCGACAGTAAGCAATCAGCCCCAGCATTTT.

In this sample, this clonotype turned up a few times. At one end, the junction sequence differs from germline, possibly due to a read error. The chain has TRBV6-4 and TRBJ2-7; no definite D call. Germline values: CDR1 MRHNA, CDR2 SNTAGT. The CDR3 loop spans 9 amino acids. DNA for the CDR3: TGTGCCAGCGGTTACGGGCAGTACTTC. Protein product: CASGYGQYF.

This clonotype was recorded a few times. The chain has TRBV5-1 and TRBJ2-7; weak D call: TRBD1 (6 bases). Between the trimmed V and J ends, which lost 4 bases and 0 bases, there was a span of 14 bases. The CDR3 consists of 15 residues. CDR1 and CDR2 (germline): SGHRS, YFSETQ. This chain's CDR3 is CASSLGQSSSYEQYF. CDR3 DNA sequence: TGCGCCAGCAGCCTAGGACAGTCCAGCTCCTACGAGCAGTACTTC.

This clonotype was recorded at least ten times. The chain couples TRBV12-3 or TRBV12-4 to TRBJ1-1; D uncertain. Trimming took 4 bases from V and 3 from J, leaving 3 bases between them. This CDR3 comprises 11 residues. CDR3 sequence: CASSSDTEAFF. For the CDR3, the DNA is TGTGCCAGCAGTTCGGACACTGAAGCTTTCTTT.

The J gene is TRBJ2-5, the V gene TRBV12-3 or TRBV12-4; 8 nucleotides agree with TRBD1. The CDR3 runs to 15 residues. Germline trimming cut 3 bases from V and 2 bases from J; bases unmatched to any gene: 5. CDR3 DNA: TGTGCCAGCAGTTTCGGACAGGGAGGACAAGAGACCCAGTACTTC. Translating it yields CASSFGQGGQETQYF.

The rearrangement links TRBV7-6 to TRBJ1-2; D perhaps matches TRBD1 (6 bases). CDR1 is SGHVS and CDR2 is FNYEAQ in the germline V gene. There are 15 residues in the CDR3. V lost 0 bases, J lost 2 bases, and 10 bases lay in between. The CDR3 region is CASSLAAGGNYGYTF. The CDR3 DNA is TGTGCCAGCAGCTTAGCCGCGGGGGGCAACTATGGCTACACCTTC.

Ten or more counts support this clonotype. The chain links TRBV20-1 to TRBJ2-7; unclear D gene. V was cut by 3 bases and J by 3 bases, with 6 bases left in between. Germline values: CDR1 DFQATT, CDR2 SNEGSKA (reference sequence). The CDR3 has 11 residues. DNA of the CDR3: TGCAGTGCTAGCTATAACTACGAGCAGTACTTC. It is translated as CSASYNYEQYF.

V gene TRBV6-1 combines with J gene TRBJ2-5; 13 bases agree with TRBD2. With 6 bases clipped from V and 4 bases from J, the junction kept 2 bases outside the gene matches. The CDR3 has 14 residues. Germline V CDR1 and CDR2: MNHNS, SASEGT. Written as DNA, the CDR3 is TGTGCCAGCAGGAGACTAGCGGGGGGAGAGACCCAGTACTTC. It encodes CASRRLAGGETQYF.

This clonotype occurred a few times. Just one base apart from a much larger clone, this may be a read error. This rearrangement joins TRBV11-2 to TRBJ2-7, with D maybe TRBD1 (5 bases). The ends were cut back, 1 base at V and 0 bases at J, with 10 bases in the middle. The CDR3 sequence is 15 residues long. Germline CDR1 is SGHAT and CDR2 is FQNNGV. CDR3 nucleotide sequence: TGTGCCAGCAGCTTAGTAGGGGAAAGCTCCTACGAGCAGTACTTC. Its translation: CASSLVGESSYEQYF.

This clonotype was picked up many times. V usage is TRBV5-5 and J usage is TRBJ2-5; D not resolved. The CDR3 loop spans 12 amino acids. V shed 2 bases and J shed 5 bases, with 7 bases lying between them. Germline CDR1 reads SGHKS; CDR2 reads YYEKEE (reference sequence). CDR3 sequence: CASSLMEETQYF. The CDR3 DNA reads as TGTGCCAGCAGCTTAATGGAGGAGACCCAGTACTTC.